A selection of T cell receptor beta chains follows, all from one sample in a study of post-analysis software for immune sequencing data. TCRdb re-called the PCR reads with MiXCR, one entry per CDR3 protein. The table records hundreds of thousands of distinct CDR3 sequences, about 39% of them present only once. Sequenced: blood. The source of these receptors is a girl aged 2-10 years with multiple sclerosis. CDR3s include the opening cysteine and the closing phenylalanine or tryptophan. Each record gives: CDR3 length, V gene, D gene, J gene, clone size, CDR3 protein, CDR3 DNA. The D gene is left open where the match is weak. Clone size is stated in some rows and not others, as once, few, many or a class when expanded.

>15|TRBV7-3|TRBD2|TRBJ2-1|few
CASRPSGSFRSEQFF
TGTGCCAGCCGCCCTAGCGGGAGTTTTAGAAGTGAGCAGTTCTTC
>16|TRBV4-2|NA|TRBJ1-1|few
CASSQRSRQPNTEAFF
TGTGCCAGCAGCCAACGATCGAGACAGCCGAACACTGAAGCTTTCTTT
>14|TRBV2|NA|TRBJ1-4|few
CASEPGRKNEKLFF
TGTGCCAGCGAGCCGGGACGGAAAAATGAAAAACTGTTTTTT
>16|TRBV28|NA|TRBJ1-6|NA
CASSLESGPYNSPLHF
TGTGCCAGCAGTTTGGAGAGCGGCCCCTATAATTCACCCCTCCACTTT
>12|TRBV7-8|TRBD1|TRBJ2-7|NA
CASGQAPAEQYF
TGTGCCAGCGGACAGGCACCCGCCGAGCAGTACTTC
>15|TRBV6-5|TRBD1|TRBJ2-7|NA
CASSWGGQGTHEQYF
TGTGCCAGCAGTTGGGGGGGACAGGGGACCCACGAGCAGTACTTC
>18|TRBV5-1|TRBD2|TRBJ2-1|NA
CASSFTSGGTSSYNEQFF
TGCGCCAGCAGCTTCACTAGCGGGGGGACTAGCTCCTACAATGAGCAGTTCTTC
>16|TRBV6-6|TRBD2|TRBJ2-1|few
CAISQLAGGSYNEQFF
TGTGCCATCAGCCAGTTAGCGGGAGGTTCCTACAATGAGCAGTTCTTC
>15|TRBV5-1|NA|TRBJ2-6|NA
CASSSTLSGANVLTF
TGCGCCAGCAGCTCGACACTCTCTGGGGCCAACGTCCTGACTTTC
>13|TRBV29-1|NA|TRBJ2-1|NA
CSVPDLGPRWQFF
TGCAGCGTCCCGGACCTAGGACCTCGTTGGCAGTTCTTC
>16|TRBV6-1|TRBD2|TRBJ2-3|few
CASSETWRGGQDTQYF
TGTGCCAGCAGTGAAACATGGCGGGGGGGCCAGGATACGCAGTATTTT
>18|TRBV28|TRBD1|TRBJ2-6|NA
CASRSPQGVMSGANVLTF
TGTGCCAGCAGATCTCCCCAGGGGGTAATGTCTGGGGCCAACGTCCTGACTTTC
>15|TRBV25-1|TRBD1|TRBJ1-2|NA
CASSESGTENYGYTF
TGTGCCAGCAGTGAATCCGGGACAGAGAACTATGGCTACACCTTC
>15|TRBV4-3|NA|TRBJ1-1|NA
CASSQGGLLNTEAFF
TGCGCCAGCAGCCAAGGGGGACTCCTTAACACTGAAGCTTTCTTT
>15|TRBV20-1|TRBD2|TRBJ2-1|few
CSARLAGGDYNEQFF
TGCAGTGCTAGGCTAGCGGGGGGGGACTACAATGAGCAGTTCTTC
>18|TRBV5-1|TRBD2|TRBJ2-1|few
CASSPSLGLVAGKNEQFF
TGCGCCAGCAGCCCCTCTCTGGGATTGGTAGCGGGAAAGAATGAGCAGTTCTTC
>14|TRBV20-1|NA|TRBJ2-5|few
CSAREGYSQETQYF
TGCAGTGCTAGGGAAGGGTACAGCCAAGAGACCCAGTACTTC
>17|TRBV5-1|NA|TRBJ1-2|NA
CASSLSPELTANYGYTF
TGCGCCAGCAGCTTGTCGCCTGAGTTAACAGCTAACTATGGCTACACCTTC
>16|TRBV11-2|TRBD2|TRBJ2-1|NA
CASSLGVAGSYNERFF
TGTGCCAGCAGCTTAGGGGTAGCGGGGTCCTACAATGAGCGGTTCTTC
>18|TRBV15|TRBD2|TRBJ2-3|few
CATSRDLALAGRTDTQYF
TGTGCCACCAGCAGAGATTTGGCACTAGCGGGACGCACAGATACGCAGTATTTT
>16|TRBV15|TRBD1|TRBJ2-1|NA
CATSTKRQGPHNEQFF
TGTGCCACCAGCACCAAAAGACAGGGTCCCCACAATGAGCAGTTCTTC
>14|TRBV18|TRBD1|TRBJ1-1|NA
CASSPNRGPTEAFF
TGTGCCAGCTCACCTAACAGGGGGCCCACTGAAGCTTTCTTT
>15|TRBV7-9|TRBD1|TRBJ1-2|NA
CASSLAGTGLAGYTF
TGTGCCAGCAGCTTAGCGGGGACAGGGCTCGCTGGCTACACCTTC
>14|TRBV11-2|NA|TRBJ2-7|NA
CASSPASGNYEQYF
TGTGCCAGCAGCCCCGCATCAGGGAACTACGAGCAGTACTTC
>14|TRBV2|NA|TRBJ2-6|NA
CATRRFSGANVLTF
TGTGCCACACGACGGTTCTCTGGGGCCAACGTCCTGACTTTC
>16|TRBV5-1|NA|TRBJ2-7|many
CASSSVPQGGAYEQYF
TGCGCCAGCAGCTCGGTACCTCAGGGGGGGGCCTACGAGCAGTACTTC
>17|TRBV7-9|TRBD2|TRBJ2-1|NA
CASSFRTSGPIRGEQFF
TGTGCCAGCAGCTTCCGGACTAGCGGCCCCATCCGGGGTGAGCAGTTCTTC
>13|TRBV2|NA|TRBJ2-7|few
CASKAGDSYEQYF
TGTGCCAGCAAGGCAGGGGATTCCTACGAGCAGTACTTC
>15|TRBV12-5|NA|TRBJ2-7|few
CASATSQTSAYEQYF
TGTGCTAGTGCCACGAGCCAGACTTCAGCCTACGAGCAGTACTTC
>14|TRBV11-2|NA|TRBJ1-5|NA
CASSSTAMDQPQHF
TGTGCCAGCAGCTCTACTGCGATGGATCAGCCCCAGCATTTT
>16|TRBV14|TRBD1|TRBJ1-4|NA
CASSQYRGQGREKLFF
TGTGCCAGCAGCCAATATCGGGGACAGGGTCGTGAAAAACTGTTTTTT
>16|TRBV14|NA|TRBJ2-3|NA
CASSTRSISLGDTQYF
TGTGCCAGCAGTACCCGATCCATCTCCCTAGGAGATACGCAGTATTTT
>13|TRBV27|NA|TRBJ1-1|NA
CASSFPGSTEAFF
TGTGCCAGCAGTTTCCCCGGGAGCACTGAAGCTTTCTTT
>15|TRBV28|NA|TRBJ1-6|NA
CAHRGGSLNNSPLHF
TGTGCCCACCGGGGAGGCAGCCTCAATAATTCACCCCTCCACTTT
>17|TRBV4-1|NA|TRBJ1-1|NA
CASSQESAKGVNTEAFF
TGCGCCAGCAGCCAAGAGTCGGCCAAGGGGGTGAACACTGAAGCTTTCTTT
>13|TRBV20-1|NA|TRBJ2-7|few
CSASRAITYEQYF
TGCAGTGCTAGTCGGGCAATCACCTACGAGCAGTACTTC
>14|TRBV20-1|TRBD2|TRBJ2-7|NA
CSARQGGSDYEQYF
TGCAGTGCTAGACAGGGAGGGAGTGACTACGAGCAGTACTTC
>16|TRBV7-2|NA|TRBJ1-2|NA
CASREATGGDSYGYTF
TGTGCCAGCAGGGAAGCCACGGGGGGGGATAGCTATGGCTACACCTTC
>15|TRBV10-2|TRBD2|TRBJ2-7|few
CASSESTSGTYEQYF
TGCGCCAGCAGTGAGTCTACTAGCGGCACCTACGAGCAGTACTTC
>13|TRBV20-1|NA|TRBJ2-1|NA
CSASPAGRNEQFF
TGCAGTGCTAGTCCTGCAGGGAGGAATGAGCAGTTCTTC
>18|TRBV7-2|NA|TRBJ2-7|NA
CASSLVAGLAGGAYEQYF
TGTGCCAGCAGCTTAGTGGCAGGACTAGCAGGGGGGGCCTACGAGCAGTACTTC
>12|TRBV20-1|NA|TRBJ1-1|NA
CSARDQGWEAFF
TGCAGTGCTAGAGATCAGGGTTGGGAAGCTTTCTTT